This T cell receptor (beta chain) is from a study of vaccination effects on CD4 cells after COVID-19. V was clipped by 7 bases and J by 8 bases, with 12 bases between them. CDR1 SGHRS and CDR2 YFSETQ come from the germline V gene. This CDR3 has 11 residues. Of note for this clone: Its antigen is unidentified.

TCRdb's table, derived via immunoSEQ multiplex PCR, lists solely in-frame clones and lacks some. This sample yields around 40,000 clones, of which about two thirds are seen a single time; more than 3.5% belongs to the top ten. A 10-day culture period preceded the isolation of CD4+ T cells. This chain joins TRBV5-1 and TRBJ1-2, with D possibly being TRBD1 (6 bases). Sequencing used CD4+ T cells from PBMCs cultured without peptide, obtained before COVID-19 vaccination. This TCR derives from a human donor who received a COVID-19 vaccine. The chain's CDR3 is CASGGGGGYTF. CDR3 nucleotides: TGCGCCAGCGGAGGGGGAGGCGGCTACACCTTC. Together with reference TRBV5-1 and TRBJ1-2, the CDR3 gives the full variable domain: KAGVTQTPRYLIKTRGQQVTLSCSPISGHRSVSWYQQTPGQGLQFLFEYFSETQRNKGNFPGRFSGRQFSNSRSEMNVSTLELGDSALYLCASGGGGGYTFGSGTRLTVV.